Shown below are 13 T cell receptor beta chains from a single sample sequenced in a study of shared clonotypes between healthy human individuals. The protocol was immunoSEQ multiplex PCR, while the TCRdb copy is restricted to in-frame clones and leaves out a portion. This table has roughly 680,000 clones, approximately 77% appearing once. Sequenced material: memory CD4+ T cells sorted from blood. Subset of the sample: CD45RA-negative fraction. These receptors came from a woman in her twenties or thirties in good health.

This clone was counted a few times. This chain uses TRBV19 with TRBJ1-2; D is undetermined. V was trimmed by 7 bases and J by 5 bases, leaving 29 bases between them. Germline-derived CDR1 and CDR2 are LNHDA and SQIVND (reference sequence). The CDR3 loop spans 18 amino acids. The CDR3 coding sequence is TGTGCCAGTATGCCGCAGGATCTGATGAATTTTGCGGCTTATGGCTACACCTTC. Its protein is CASMPQDLMNFAAYGYTF. The full variable domain, its missing parts supplied by reference TRBV19 and TRBJ1-2, is DGGITQSPKYLFRKEGQNVTLSCEQNLNHDAMYWYRQDPGQGLRLIYYSQIVNDFQKGDIAEGYSVSREKKESFPLTVTSAQKNPTAFYLCASMPQDLMNFAAYGYTFGSGTRLTVV.

V gene TRBV28 combines with J gene TRBJ2-5; possibly TRBD2 for D (6 bases). There are 14 residues in the CDR3. The germline V gene encodes CDR1 MDHEN and CDR2 SYDVKM. V was shortened by 1 base and J by 1 base, with 7 bases between the two germline ends. CDR3 in amino acids: CASSLFSGQETQYF. Here the CDR3 DNA reads TGTGCCAGCAGTTTATTTAGCGGCCAAGAGACCCAGTACTTC.

There are many counts of this clone. Here the CDR3 reads CATSTPGQGTGELFF. In DNA form, the CDR3 reads TGTGCCACCAGCACACCGGGACAGGGGACCGGGGAGCTGTTTTTT. The V and J genes are TRBV15 and TRBJ2-2, with 10 bases lining up with TRBD1. CDR3 length: 15 amino acids. The germline CDR1 and CDR2 sequences are LNHNV and YYDKDF (reference sequence). The junction had 4 bases not matched to a gene; V was cut back by 4 bases and J by 5 bases.

This chain uses TRBV5-8 with TRBJ2-5; 9 nucleotides match TRBD2. Germline assignment: CDR1 SGHTS and CDR2 YDEGEE. CDR3 length: 15 amino acids. Trimming took 4 bases from V and 8 from J; bases not matched to a gene: 12. The CDR3 sequence: CASSPAGLAIKTQYF. The CDR3 DNA reads as TGTGCCAGCAGCCCGGCGGGACTAGCTATAAAAACCCAGTACTTC.

This chain links TRBV4-1 with TRBJ2-3; D unresolved. V lost 4 bases, J lost 2 bases, and 13 bases lay in between. Germline lookup yields CDR1 MGHRA and CDR2 YSYEKL. The CDR3 has 15 residues. In DNA form, the CDR3 reads TGCGCCAGCAGCCCCTCGATGCTCCACACAGATACGCAGTATTTT. This sequence encodes CASSPSMLHTDTQYF.

The chain recombines TRBV14 with TRBJ2-2; a possible D gene is TRBD2 (5 bases). The germline V and J ends were trimmed by 0 bases and 5 bases, with 7 bases remaining between them. This CDR3 is built from 14 residues. Germline-derived CDR1 and CDR2 are SGHDN and FVKESK. The CDR3: CASSQEWTTGELFF. The CDR3 DNA reads as TGTGCCAGCAGCCAAGAATGGACTACCGGGGAGCTGTTTTTT.

The rearrangement links TRBV6-5 to TRBJ2-7; weak D call: TRBD2 (5 bases). V gave up 8 bases and J gave up 3 bases, with 17 bases separating them. CDR3 size: 14 residues. The V gene's germline CDR1 is MNHEY and CDR2 SVGAGI. CDR3 in amino acids: CASAEGPVVYEQYF. The CDR3 DNA reads as TGTGCCAGCGCTGAGGGTCCTGTCGTCTACGAGCAGTACTTC.

The V call is TRBV6-5, the J call TRBJ1-2; TRBD1 matches at 7 bases. The CDR3 has 13 amino acids. Germline lookup yields CDR1 MNHEY and CDR2 SVGAGI. Trimming cost V 6 bases and J 6 bases; bases outside gene matches: 7. The CDR3 loop reads CASSGRGRNGYTF. The CDR3 DNA is TGTGCCAGCAGCGGCAGGGGGAGAAATGGCTACACCTTC.

The chain carries TRBV19 and TRBJ2-1; 12 positions agree with TRBD2. CDR3 size: 17 residues. Germline V gives CDR1 LNHDA, CDR2 SQIVND (reference sequence). V dropped 3 bases and J dropped 7; count of bases not matched to a gene: 10. The CDR3 sequence: CASSMPSGREHHNEQFF. In DNA form, the CDR3 reads TGTGCCAGTAGTATGCCTAGCGGGAGGGAGCACCATAATGAGCAGTTCTTC.

This clone was counted at least ten times. The chain combines TRBV6-5 with TRBJ1-1; 7 bases fit TRBD1. CDR1 and CDR2 (germline): MNHEY, SVGAGI. Trimming removed 6 bases from V and 10 bases from J; junction bases left unmatched: 17. The CDR3 spans 15 residues. The DNA for the CDR3 is TGTGCCAGCAGCCGAAAACCTACAGGGGTCGACGCAGCTTTCTTT. Amino acid sequence: CASSRKPTGVDAAFF.

Concerning this clone: Other DNA sequences from this sample encode an identical CDR3 as well. The chain recombines TRBV7-6 with TRBJ1-1; no clear D gene. With 4 bases removed from V and 3 bases from J, the gap between germline ends came to 9 bases. Germline CDR1 SGHVS, CDR2 FNYEAQ. This CDR3 comprises 13 residues. CDR3 in DNA: TGTGCCAGCAGCTCCCAGCGTGACACTGAAGCTTTCTTT. The encoded protein is CASSSQRDTEAFF.

This clone was counted between two and nine times. The chain combines TRBV11-2 with TRBJ1-5, with D perhaps matching TRBD1 (6 bases). This CDR3 region has 12 residues. Deletions cut 5 bases from V and 5 bases from J, with 7 bases between. CDR1 SGHAT and CDR2 FQNNGV come from the germline V gene. The CDR3 DNA reads TGTGCCAGCAGCAGACAGGATCAGCCCCAGCATTTT. Translated, it gives CASSRQDQPQHF.

The chain is built from TRBV15 and TRBJ2-2; 7 bases fit TRBD2. The germline CDR1 and CDR2 sequences are LNHNV and YYDKDF (reference sequence). The CDR3 runs 16 residues. V lost 1 base, J lost 2 bases, and 4 bases stayed unmatched. CDR3 in DNA: TGTGCCACCAGCAGAGTAGCGGGCCCAAACACCGGGGAGCTGTTTTTT. Amino acid sequence: CATSRVAGPNTGELFF.